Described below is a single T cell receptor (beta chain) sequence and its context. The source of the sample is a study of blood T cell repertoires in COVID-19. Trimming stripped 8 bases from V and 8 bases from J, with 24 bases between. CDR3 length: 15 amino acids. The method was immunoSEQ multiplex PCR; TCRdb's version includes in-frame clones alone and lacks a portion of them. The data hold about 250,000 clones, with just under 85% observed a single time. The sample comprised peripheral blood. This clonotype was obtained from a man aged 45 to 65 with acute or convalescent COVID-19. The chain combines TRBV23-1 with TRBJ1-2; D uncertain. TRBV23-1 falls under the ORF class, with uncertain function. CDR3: CASQKWARRSGGYTF. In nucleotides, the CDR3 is TGCGCCAGCCAAAAATGGGCCAGGCGATCGGGGGGCTACACCTTC.